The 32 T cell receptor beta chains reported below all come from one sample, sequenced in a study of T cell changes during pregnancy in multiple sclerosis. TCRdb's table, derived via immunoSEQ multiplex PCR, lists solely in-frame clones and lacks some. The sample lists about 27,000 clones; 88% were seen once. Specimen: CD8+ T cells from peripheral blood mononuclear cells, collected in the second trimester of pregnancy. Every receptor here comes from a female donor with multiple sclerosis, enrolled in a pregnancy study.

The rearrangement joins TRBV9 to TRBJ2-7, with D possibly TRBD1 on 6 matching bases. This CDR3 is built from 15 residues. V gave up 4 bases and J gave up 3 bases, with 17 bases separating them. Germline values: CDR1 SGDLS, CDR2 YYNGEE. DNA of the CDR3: TGTGCCAGCAGCAAACAGGGACACAATTTCTACGAGCAGTACTTC. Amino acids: CASSKQGHNFYEQYF.

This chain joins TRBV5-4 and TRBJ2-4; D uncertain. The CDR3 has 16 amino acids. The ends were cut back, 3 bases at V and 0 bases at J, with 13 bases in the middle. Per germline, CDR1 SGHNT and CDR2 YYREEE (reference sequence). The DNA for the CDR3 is TGTGCCAGCAGCTCCGAGGCCGTTTCAGCCAAAAACATTCAGTACTTC. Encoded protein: CASSSEAVSAKNIQYF.

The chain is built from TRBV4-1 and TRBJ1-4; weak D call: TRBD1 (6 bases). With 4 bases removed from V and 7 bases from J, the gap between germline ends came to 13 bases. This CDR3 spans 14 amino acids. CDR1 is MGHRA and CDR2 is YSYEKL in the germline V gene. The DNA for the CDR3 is TGCGCCAGCAGCCGAACAGGGTTTGGTGAAAAACTGTTTTTT. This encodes CASSRTGFGEKLFF.

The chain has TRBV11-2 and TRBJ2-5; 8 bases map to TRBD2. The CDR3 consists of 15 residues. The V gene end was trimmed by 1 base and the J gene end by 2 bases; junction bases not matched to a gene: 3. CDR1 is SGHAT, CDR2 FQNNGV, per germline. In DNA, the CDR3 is TGTGCCAGCAGCTTAGGGGCTAGCGGGCAAGAGACCCAGTACTTC. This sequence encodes CASSLGASGQETQYF.

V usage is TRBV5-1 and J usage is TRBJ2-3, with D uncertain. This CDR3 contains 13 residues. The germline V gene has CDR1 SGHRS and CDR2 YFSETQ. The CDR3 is CPPNRGRTDTQYF. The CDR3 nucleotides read TGCCCACCGAATCGAGGCCGGACAGATACGCAGTATTTT.

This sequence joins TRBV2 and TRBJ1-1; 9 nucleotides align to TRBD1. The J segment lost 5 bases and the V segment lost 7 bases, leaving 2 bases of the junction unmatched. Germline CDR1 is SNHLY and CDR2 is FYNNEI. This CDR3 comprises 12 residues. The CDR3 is CASTGQGTEAFF. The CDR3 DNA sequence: TGTGCCAGCACAGGACAGGGGACTGAAGCTTTCTTT. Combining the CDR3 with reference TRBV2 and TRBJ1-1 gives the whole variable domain EPEVTQTPSHQVTQMGQEVILRCVPISNHLYFYWYRQILGQKVEFLVSFYNNEISEKSEIFDDQFSVERPDGSNFTLKIRSTKLEDSAMYFCASTGQGTEAFFGQGTRLTVV.

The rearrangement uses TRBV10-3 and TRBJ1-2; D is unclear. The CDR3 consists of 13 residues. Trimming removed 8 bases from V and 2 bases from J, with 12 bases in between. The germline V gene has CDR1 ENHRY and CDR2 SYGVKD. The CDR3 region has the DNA TGTGCCATCCTTTCCTATCCCAACTATGGCTACACCTTC. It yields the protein CAILSYPNYGYTF.

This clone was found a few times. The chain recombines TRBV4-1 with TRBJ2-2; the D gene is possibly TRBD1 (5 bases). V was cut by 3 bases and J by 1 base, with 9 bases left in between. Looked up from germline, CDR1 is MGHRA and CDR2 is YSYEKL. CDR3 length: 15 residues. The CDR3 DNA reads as TGCGCCAGCAGCCAGAGGCAGGGGAACACCGGGGAGCTGTTTTTT. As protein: CASSQRQGNTGELFF.

This CDR3 reads CASSPGLPSYEQYF. The CDR3 nucleotides read TGTGCCAGCAGTCCGGGACTCCCCTCCTACGAGCAGTACTTC. The chain recombines TRBV27 with TRBJ2-5, with D possibly being TRBD2 (6 bases). Matching the DNA end better, TRBJ2-7 makes the J call doubtful. The CDR3 contains 14 residues. The germline V gene encodes CDR1 MNHEY and CDR2 SMNVEV (reference sequence).

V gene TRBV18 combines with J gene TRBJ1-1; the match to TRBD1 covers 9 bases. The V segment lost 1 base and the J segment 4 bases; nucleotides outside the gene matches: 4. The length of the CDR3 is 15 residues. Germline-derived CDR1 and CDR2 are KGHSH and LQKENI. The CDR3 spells CASSPRTGAGTEAFF. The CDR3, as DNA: TGTGCCAGCTCACCACGGACAGGGGCGGGCACTGAAGCTTTCTTT. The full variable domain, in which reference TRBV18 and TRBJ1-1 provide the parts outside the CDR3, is NAGVMQNPRHLVRRRGQEARLRCSPMKGHSHVYWYRQLPEEGLKFMVYLQKENIIDESGMPKERFSAEFPKEGPSILRIQQVVRGDSAAYFCASSPRTGAGTEAFFGQGTRLTVV.

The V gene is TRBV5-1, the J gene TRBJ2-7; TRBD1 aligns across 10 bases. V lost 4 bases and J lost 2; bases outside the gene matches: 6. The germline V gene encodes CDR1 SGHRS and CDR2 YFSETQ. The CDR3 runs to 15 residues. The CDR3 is CASSRGTGDTYEQYF. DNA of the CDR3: TGCGCCAGCAGCAGAGGGACAGGGGACACCTACGAGCAGTACTTC. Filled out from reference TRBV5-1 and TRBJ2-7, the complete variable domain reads KAGVTQTPRYLIKTRGQQVTLSCSPISGHRSVSWYQQTPGQGLQFLFEYFSETQRNKGNFPGRFSGRQFSNSRSEMNVSTLELGDSALYLCASSRGTGDTYEQYFGPGTRLTVT.

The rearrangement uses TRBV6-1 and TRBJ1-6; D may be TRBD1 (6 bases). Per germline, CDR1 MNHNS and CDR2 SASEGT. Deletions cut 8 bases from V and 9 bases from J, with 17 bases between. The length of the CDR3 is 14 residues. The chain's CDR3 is CASLKTGFGSPLHF. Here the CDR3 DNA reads TGTGCCAGCCTTAAAACAGGGTTTGGTTCACCCCTCCACTTT.

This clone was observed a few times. The CDR3 here is CASSVGQGADNSPLHF. The CDR3 coding sequence is TGTGCCAGCAGCGTGGGACAGGGGGCTGATAATTCACCCCTCCACTTT. The chain couples TRBV9 to TRBJ1-6; TRBD1 matches 12 bases. Losses at the gene ends were 2 bases for V and 5 bases for J; bases not matched to a gene: 2. Germline-derived CDR1 and CDR2 are SGDLS and YYNGEE. The CDR3 runs to 16 residues.

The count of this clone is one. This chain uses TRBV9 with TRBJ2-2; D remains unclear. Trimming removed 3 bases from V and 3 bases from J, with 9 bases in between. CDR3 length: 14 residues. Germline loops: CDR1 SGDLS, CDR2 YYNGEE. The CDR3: CASSGQGHTGELFF. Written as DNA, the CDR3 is TGTGCCAGCAGCGGACAAGGCCACACCGGGGAGCTGTTTTTT.

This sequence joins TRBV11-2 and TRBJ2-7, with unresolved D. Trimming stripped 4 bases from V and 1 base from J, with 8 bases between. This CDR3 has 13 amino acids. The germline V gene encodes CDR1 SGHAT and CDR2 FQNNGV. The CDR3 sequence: CASSSYRSYEQYF. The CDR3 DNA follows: TGTGCCAGCAGCTCTTATAGATCCTACGAGCAGTACTTC.

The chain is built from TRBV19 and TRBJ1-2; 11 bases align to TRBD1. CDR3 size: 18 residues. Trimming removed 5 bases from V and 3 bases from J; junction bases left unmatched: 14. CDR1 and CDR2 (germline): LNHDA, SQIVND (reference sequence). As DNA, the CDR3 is TGTGCCAGTAGTCCAGAGGACAGGGGGCGAGAAGGGTACTATGGCTACACCTTC. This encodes CASSPEDRGREGYYGYTF.

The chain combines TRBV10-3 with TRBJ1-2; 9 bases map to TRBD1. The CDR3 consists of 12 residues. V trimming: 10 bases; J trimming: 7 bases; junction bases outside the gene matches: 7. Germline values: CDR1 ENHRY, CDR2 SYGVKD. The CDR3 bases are TGTGCCACCCAACAGGGGGCCTCTGGCTACACCTTC. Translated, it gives CATQQGASGYTF.

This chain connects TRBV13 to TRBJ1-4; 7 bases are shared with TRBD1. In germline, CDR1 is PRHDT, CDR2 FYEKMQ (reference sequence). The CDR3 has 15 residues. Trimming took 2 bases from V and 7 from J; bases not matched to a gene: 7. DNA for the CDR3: TGTGCCAGCAGCTTATCCGGACAGGAGGGTGAAAAACTGTTTTTT. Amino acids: CASSLSGQEGEKLFF.

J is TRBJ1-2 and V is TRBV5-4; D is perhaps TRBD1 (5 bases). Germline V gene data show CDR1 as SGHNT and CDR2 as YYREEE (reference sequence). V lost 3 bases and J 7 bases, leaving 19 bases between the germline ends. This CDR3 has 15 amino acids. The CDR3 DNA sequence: TGTGCCAGCAGCTGGGCGTCAGGGTTTGTGCGTGGCTACACCTTC. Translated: CASSWASGFVRGYTF.

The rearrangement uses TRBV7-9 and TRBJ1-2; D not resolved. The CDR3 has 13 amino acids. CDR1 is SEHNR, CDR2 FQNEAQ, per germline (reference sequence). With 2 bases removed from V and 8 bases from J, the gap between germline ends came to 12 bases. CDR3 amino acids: CASSLQDPGGYTF. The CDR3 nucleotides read TGTGCCAGCAGCTTACAGGATCCTGGCGGCTACACCTTC.

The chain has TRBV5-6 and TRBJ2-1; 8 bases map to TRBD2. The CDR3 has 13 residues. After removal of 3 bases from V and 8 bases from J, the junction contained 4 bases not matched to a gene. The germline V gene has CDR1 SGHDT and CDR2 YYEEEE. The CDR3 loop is CASSWGLVDEQFF. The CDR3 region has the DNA TGTGCCAGCAGCTGGGGACTAGTCGATGAGCAGTTCTTC.

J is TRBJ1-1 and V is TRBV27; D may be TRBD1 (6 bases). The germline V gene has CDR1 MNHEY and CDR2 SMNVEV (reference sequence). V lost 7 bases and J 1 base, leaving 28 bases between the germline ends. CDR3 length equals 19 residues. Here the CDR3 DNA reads TGTGCCAGCAAGAGTTTTCCGGAACAACCGGGACAATGGAACACTGAAGCTTTCTTT. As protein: CASKSFPEQPGQWNTEAFF.

Written as DNA, the CDR3 is TGTGCCAGTAGTATAGTTCCAGGGTCGGACCAGCATTTT. Amino acid sequence: CASSIVPGSDQHF. V and J are TRBV19 and TRBJ1-5, with D tentatively TRBD1 (5 bases). Germline assignment: CDR1 LNHDA and CDR2 SQIVND (reference sequence). The CDR3 length is 13 residues. V shed 1 base and J shed 12 bases, with 13 bases lying between them.

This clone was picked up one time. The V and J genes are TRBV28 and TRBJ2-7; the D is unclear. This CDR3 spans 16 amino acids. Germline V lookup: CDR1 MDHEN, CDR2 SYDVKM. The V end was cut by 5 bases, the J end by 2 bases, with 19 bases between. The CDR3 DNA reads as TGTGCCAGCAGTCTCCACACCCCAGTCGTTCCCTACGAGCAGTACTTC. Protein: CASSLHTPVVPYEQYF.

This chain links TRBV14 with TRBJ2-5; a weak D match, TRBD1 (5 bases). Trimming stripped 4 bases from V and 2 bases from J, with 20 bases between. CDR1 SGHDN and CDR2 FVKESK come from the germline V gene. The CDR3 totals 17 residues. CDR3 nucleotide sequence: TGTGCCAGCAGCCTCCGGGTCAGGACAACAGTTCAAGAGACCCAGTACTTC. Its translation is CASSLRVRTTVQETQYF.

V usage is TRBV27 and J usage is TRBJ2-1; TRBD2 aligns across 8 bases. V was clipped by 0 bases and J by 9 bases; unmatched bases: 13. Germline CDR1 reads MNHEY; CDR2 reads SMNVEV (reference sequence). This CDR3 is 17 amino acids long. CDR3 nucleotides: TGTGCCAGCAGTTTATCGGTCGGGGGGGGAGGGCTCGGTGAGCAGTTCTTC. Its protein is CASSLSVGGGGLGEQFF.

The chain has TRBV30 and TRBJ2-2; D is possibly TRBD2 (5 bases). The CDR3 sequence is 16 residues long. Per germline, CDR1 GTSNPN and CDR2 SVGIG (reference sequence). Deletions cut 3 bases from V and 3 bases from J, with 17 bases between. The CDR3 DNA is TGTGCCTGGAGGGCCCTCGAGGGCCGGGACACCGGGGAGCTGTTTTTT. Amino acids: CAWRALEGRDTGELFF.

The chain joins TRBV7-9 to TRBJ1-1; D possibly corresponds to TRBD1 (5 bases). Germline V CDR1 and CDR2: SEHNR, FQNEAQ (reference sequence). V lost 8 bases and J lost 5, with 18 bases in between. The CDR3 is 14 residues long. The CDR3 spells CASGFGEAGTEAFF. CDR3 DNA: TGTGCCAGCGGGTTTGGGGAGGCAGGGACTGAAGCTTTCTTT.

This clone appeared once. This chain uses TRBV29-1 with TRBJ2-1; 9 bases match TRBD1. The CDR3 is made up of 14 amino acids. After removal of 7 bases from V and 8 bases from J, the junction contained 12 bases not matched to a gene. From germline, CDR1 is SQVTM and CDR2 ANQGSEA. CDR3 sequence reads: CSAGQGGLSDEQFF. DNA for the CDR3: TGCAGCGCGGGACAGGGTGGCCTCTCGGATGAGCAGTTCTTC.

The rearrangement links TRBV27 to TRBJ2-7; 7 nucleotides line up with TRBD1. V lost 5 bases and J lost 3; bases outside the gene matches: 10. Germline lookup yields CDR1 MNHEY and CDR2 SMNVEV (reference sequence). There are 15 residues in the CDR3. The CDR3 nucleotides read TGTGCCAGCAGTCTCGCGACAGGGACGTACTACGAGCAGTACTTC. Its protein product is CASSLATGTYYEQYF.

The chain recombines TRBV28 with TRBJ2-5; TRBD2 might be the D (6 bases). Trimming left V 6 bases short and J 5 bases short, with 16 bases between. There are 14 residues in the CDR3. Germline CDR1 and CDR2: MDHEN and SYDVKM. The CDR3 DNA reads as TGTGCCAGCAGCTCCTTCGGTCGGGAGGAGACCCAGTACTTC. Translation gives CASSSFGREETQYF.

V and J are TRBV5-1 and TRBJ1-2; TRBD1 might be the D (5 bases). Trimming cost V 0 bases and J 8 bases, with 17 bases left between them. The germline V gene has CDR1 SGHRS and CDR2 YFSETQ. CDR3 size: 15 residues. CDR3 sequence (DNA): TGCGCCAGCAGCTTGGAGGGGCTCCCTTCAGGGGGCTACACCTTC. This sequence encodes CASSLEGLPSGGYTF.